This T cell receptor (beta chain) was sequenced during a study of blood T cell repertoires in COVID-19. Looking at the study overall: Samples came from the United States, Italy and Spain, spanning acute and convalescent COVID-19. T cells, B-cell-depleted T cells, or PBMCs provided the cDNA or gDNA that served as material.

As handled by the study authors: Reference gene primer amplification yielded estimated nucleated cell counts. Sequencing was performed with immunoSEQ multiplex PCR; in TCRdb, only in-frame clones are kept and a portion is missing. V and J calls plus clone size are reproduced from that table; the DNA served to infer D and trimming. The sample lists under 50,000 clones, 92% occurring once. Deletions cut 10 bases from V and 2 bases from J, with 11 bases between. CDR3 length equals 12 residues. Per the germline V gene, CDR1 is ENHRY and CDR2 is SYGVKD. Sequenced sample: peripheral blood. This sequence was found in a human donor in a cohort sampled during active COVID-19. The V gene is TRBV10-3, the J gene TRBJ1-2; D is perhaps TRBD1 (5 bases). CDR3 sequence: CATGPGNYGYTF. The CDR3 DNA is TGTGCCACCGGCCCAGGGAACTATGGCTACACCTTC.